A selection of T cell receptor beta chains follows, all from one sample in a study of cytomegalovirus exposure and HLA in healthy donors. Clones were sequenced by immunoSEQ multiplex PCR, and TCRdb holds only the in-frame ones, with some missing. The data contain about 140,000 clones, 70% to 85% of them seen just once; the ten biggest clones take up approximately 1.3%. The sample comprised PBMCs. The receptors come from a man aged 25-45 years in good health and CMV-seropositive. Each CDR3 is given with its conserved first and last residue. Fields, in order: CDR3 DNA, CDR3 protein, D gene, V gene, clone size, CDR3 length, J gene. The D gene is left open where the match is weak. Where a row states a size, it is once, few, many or the class of an expanded clone; other rows omit it.

cdr3_nt: TGTGCCAGCAGCTTGGGGCAGGTAGAAGAGACCCAGTACTTC
cdr3_aa: CASSLGQVEETQYF
d_call: -
v_call: TRBV5-6
clone_size: -
cdr3_length: 14
j_call: TRBJ2-5

cdr3_nt: TGTGCCAGCAGCACGGGACTAGCGGGGGCCGATAATGAGCAGTTCTTC
cdr3_aa: CASSTGLAGADNEQFF
d_call: TRBD2
v_call: TRBV9
clone_size: -
cdr3_length: 16
j_call: TRBJ2-1

cdr3_nt: TGTGCCAGCTCACCAGAGATGACAGGGGAAGCTTTCTTT
cdr3_aa: CASSPEMTGEAFF
d_call: TRBD1
v_call: TRBV18
clone_size: -
cdr3_length: 13
j_call: TRBJ1-1

cdr3_nt: TGCGCCAGCAGCTGGCTAGCCACCTCCGGGACTCTCTACGAGCAGTACTTC
cdr3_aa: CASSWLATSGTLYEQYF
d_call: -
v_call: TRBV5-1
clone_size: -
cdr3_length: 17
j_call: TRBJ2-7

cdr3_nt: TGTGCCAGCAGCTATCCACAGGGGGCTTCTGGCTACACCTTC
cdr3_aa: CASSYPQGASGYTF
d_call: TRBD1
v_call: TRBV5-6
clone_size: -
cdr3_length: 14
j_call: TRBJ1-2

cdr3_nt: TGTGCCAGCGGGCAGGGAAGTCAGCCCCAGCATTTT
cdr3_aa: CASGQGSQPQHF
d_call: -
v_call: TRBV6-5
clone_size: -
cdr3_length: 12
j_call: TRBJ1-5

cdr3_nt: TGCGCCAGCAGCCCAGACTGGGGACAGGGGGGACGGAATGAAAAACTGTTTTTT
cdr3_aa: CASSPDWGQGGRNEKLFF
d_call: TRBD1
v_call: TRBV4-1
clone_size: few
cdr3_length: 18
j_call: TRBJ1-4

cdr3_nt: TGCGCCAGCAGTTTCTCCGGACTAGCGGGGGCAGAGGGGGAGCTGTTTTTT
cdr3_aa: CASSFSGLAGAEGELFF
d_call: TRBD2
v_call: TRBV5-1
clone_size: -
cdr3_length: 17
j_call: TRBJ2-2

cdr3_nt: TGTGCCAGCAGCCCGGGACTAGTCGTCACAGATACGCAGTATTTT
cdr3_aa: CASSPGLVVTDTQYF
d_call: TRBD2
v_call: TRBV9
clone_size: few
cdr3_length: 15
j_call: TRBJ2-3

cdr3_nt: TGTGCCAGCAGTCTCAGGGTGGAGACCCAGTACTTC
cdr3_aa: CASSLRVETQYF
d_call: -
v_call: TRBV28
clone_size: -
cdr3_length: 12
j_call: TRBJ2-5

cdr3_nt: TGTGCCAGCAGCGTCACAGGGGATAGCAATCAGCCCCAGCATTTT
cdr3_aa: CASSVTGDSNQPQHF
d_call: TRBD1
v_call: TRBV9
clone_size: -
cdr3_length: 15
j_call: TRBJ1-5

cdr3_nt: TGTGCCAGCAGCTCCACAGGCTACGAGCAGTACTTC
cdr3_aa: CASSSTGYEQYF
d_call: -
v_call: TRBV7-9
clone_size: -
cdr3_length: 12
j_call: TRBJ2-7

cdr3_nt: TGTGCCAGCAGCCAAGACCCCCGGGTCAGGCCCCAGCATTTT
cdr3_aa: CASSQDPRVRPQHF
d_call: -
v_call: TRBV14
clone_size: -
cdr3_length: 14
j_call: TRBJ1-5

cdr3_nt: TGTGCCAGCAGCCAAGACGGGCGGGGGGACTCCTACGAGCAGTACTTC
cdr3_aa: CASSQDGRGDSYEQYF
d_call: TRBD2
v_call: TRBV4-2
clone_size: -
cdr3_length: 16
j_call: TRBJ2-7

cdr3_nt: TGTGCCAGCAGCGTATCATCCGTCGGTGGCCTAGCGGGAGGGCCGTCTACCGGGGAGCTGTTTTTT
cdr3_aa: CASSVSSVGGLAGGPSTGELFF
d_call: TRBD2
v_call: TRBV9
clone_size: -
cdr3_length: 22
j_call: TRBJ2-2

cdr3_nt: TGTGCCAGCAGTCCCACAGGGGGAGGTCAGCCCCAGCATTTT
cdr3_aa: CASSPTGGGQPQHF
d_call: TRBD1
v_call: TRBV28
clone_size: -
cdr3_length: 14
j_call: TRBJ1-5

cdr3_nt: TGCGCCAGCAGCCACCAAGGGGCGGGGGGCCCCCAAGAGACCCAGTACTTC
cdr3_aa: CASSHQGAGGPQETQYF
d_call: TRBD2
v_call: TRBV4-1
clone_size: -
cdr3_length: 17
j_call: TRBJ2-5